A selection of T cell receptor beta chains follows, all from one sample in a study of shared clonotypes between healthy human individuals. Libraries were prepared by immunoSEQ multiplex PCR; TCRdb keeps only in-frame clonotypes and omits some of them. Found here are about 470,000 clones, roughly 80% of them singletons; the top ten hold roughly 13%. Sequenced sample: PBMCs. These TCRs come from a woman aged 40 to 50 in good health. Some clones in this sample may be carry-over from other donors' samples. Each CDR3 is given with its conserved first and last residue. The D gene is left open where the match is weak. Expanded clones get a size class; other rows say once, few or many, or leave the size out.

CDR3nt | CDR3aa | v_gene | d_gene | abundance | j_gene
TGTGCCAGCAGAGGGGGCTCGGCCTACGAGCAGTACTTC | CASRGGSAYEQYF | TRBV6-1 | TRBD1 | few | TRBJ2-7
TGCAGCGTTGAAAATGTAGAGACAGGGGGTTTCGCTGAAGCTTTCTTT | CSVENVETGGFAEAFF | TRBV29-1 | TRBD1 | NA | TRBJ1-1
TGTGCCAGCACGACTCCGGGAGTTAATGAGCAGTTCTTC | CASTTPGVNEQFF | TRBV6-5 | NA | NA | TRBJ2-1
TGTGCCAGCAGCTTCGCTAGCGGGAGCATGGCCGGGGAGCTGTTTTTT | CASSFASGSMAGELFF | TRBV5-4 | TRBD2 | once | TRBJ2-2
TGTGCCAGCACAACAACGGGCCTAGCTAACAATGAGCAGTTCTTC | CASTTTGLANNEQFF | TRBV9 | NA | NA | TRBJ2-1
TGTGCCAGCAGCAAGACTAGCGGGAGACGAAATGAGCAGTTCTTC | CASSKTSGRRNEQFF | TRBV11-2 | TRBD2 | NA | TRBJ2-1
TGTGCCAGCAGCCCCCCGTCCCGGGTGCGAGGCTACACCTTC | CASSPPSRVRGYTF | TRBV2 | NA | few | TRBJ1-2
TGTGCCAGCAGTTTAGCGGGACAGAGTCATGAAAAACTGTTTTTT | CASSLAGQSHEKLFF | TRBV28 | TRBD1 | many | TRBJ1-4
TGTGCCTGGAGCCCGACAGGGGGTCGTTTCGAGCAGTACTTC | CAWSPTGGRFEQYF | TRBV30 | TRBD1 | NA | TRBJ2-7
TGCAGCGTTGAACCGACAGGCCGGCTCGGGGAGCTGTTTTTT | CSVEPTGRLGELFF | TRBV29-1 | NA | once | TRBJ2-2
TGTGCCAGCAGTTCCGGGGACAAGGGCACAGATACGCAGTATTTT | CASSSGDKGTDTQYF | TRBV28 | NA | NA | TRBJ2-3
TGTGCCAGCAGCTTACCCGCCGGGTTGCCAGGGGAAGGAGCTTTCTTT | CASSLPAGLPGEGAFF | TRBV7-9 | NA | once | TRBJ1-1
TGTGCCAGTAGTATATCAGAGAACACTGAAGCTTTCTTT | CASSISENTEAFF | TRBV19 | NA | few | TRBJ1-1
TGCGCCAGCAGCAACCGGGACAGGGACTATGGCTACACCTTC | CASSNRDRDYGYTF | TRBV5-1 | TRBD1 | NA | TRBJ1-2
TGTGCCAGCAGCTGGCTAGCGGGAGACGGGACGGATACGCAGTATTTT | CASSWLAGDGTDTQYF | TRBV4-2 | TRBD2 | NA | TRBJ2-3
TGTGCCAGCAGCCTACACGGACGGCTAGCCTACGAGCAGTACTTC | CASSLHGRLAYEQYF | TRBV5-6 | NA | NA | TRBJ2-7
TGTGCCAGTAGTCCGAGGAGGACTGAAGCTTTCTTT | CASSPRRTEAFF | TRBV19 | NA | once | TRBJ1-1
TGTGCCAGCAGTTTATTGGGAGGAGAAGCTTTCTTT | CASSLLGGEAFF | TRBV28 | NA | NA | TRBJ1-1